A selection of T cell receptor beta chains follows, all from one sample in a study of siplizumab effects on memory and regulatory T cells. Data came from immunoSEQ multiplex PCR; TCRdb stores just in-frame clones and leaves some out. The sample shows thousands of clones, over 60% of them seen only once. Sequencing was performed on effector memory CD8+ T cells sorted from blood. All receptors come from a human donor in good health. The CDR3 runs from the conserved cysteine through the conserved F or W. A D gene is named only where the DNA matches it firmly. Only some rows state a clone size, as once, few, many or a class for expanded clones.

clone_size	d_call	v_call	j_call	cdr3_nt	cdr3_aa
.	TRBD1	TRBV6-5	TRBJ1-2	TGTGCCAGCACGACGGGACAGTGGTTATTGGGCGGCTACACCTTC	CASTTGQWLLGGYTF
.	.	TRBV5-4	TRBJ2-7	TGTGCCAGCAGCTTGGGGCCCTACTACTCCTACGAGCAGTACTTC	CASSLGPYYSYEQYF
.	.	TRBV11-2	TRBJ2-1	TGTGCCAGCAGCTTAGATCAGGGACTGAGCTCCTACAATGAGCAGTTCTTC	CASSLDQGLSSYNEQFF
.	TRBD2	TRBV5-4	TRBJ2-2	TGTGCCAGCAGCTCTAGCGGGGGAGCCCTTACCGGGGAGCTGTTTTTT	CASSSSGGALTGELFF
few	TRBD2	TRBV27	TRBJ2-2	TGTGCCAGCAGTTGGGGCGGGAGCGGCGGGGAGCTGTTTTTT	CASSWGGSGGELFF
.	TRBD1	TRBV7-9	TRBJ2-7	TGTGCCAGCAGCCAACTCCGGACAGGTATCTACGAGCAGTACTTC	CASSQLRTGIYEQYF
once	TRBD1	TRBV5-1	TRBJ2-7	TGCGCCAGCAGCTCCCGGACAGGGTTTTTCGCCGAGTGCTGTTCCTACGAGCAGTACTTC	CASSSRTGFFAECCSYEQYF
.	.	TRBV4-2	TRBJ1-2	TGTGCCAGCAGCCAAGATCAGGGAAGAACCTCCGCTAACTATGGCTACACCTTC	CASSQDQGRTSANYGYTF
once	.	TRBV15	TRBJ1-5	TGTGCCACCAGCACTGAACGCGGGGGCAATCAGCCCCAGCATTTT	CATSTERGGNQPQHF
.	.	TRBV25-1	TRBJ2-7	TGTGCCAGCAGTGACTCGGGGGACGAGCAGTACTTC	CASSDSGDEQYF
medium-sized	.	TRBV11-1	TRBJ1-2	TGTGCCAGCAGCCCGAGGGGTAATAACTATGGCTACACCTTC	CASSPRGNNYGYTF
few	.	TRBV14	TRBJ2-3	TGTGCCAGCAGCCAAGTACTGGGAGGACGAGATACGCAGTATTTT	CASSQVLGGRDTQYF
few	TRBD1	TRBV7-9	TRBJ1-1	TGTGCCAGCAGCCCGTCGACAGGGCGGGGTACGTACACTGAAGCTTTCTTT	CASSPSTGRGTYTEAFF
.	.	TRBV25-1	TRBJ1-3	TGTGCCAGCAGTGAATCGGGGGATGGCGGAAACACCATATATTTT	CASSESGDGGNTIYF
.	.	TRBV5-5	TRBJ1-2	TGTGCCAGCAGCTTGGCGACGGCCGACTATGGCTACACCTTC	CASSLATADYGYTF
few	.	TRBV6-5	TRBJ2-3	TGTGCCAGCAGTTACCCGACCGCAGATACGCAGTATTTT	CASSYPTADTQYF
.	.	TRBV19	TRBJ2-7	TGTGCCAGTAGTTCTAGGCAGGTCTCCTACGAGCAGTACTTC	CASSSRQVSYEQYF
.	.	TRBV12-2	TRBJ2-7	TGTGCAAGTCGCTTAGAAGGACAGCCCGAACTGCCCTACGAGCAGTACTTC	CASRLEGQPELPYEQYF
.	TRBD2	TRBV19	TRBJ2-1	TGTGCCAGTGGAAGGACTAGCGGGAGATACAATGAGCAGTTCTTC	CASGRTSGRYNEQFF
few	TRBD1	TRBV6-1	TRBJ2-7	TGTGCCAGCAGTGAAGGGACAGGGGATTCCCACGAGCAGTACTTC	CASSEGTGDSHEQYF
.	TRBD1	TRBV6-1	TRBJ2-5	TGTGCCAGCAGTAAGGGGACAGGGGAGGCGGAGACCCAGTACTTC	CASSKGTGEAETQYF
.	.	TRBV27	TRBJ1-2	TGTGCCAGCAGTTTCGGGGTAGGGGCGGGTGGCTACACCTTC	CASSFGVGAGGYTF
many	.	TRBV7-2	TRBJ1-2	TGTGCCAGCAGCTTAACAGGGCCCTATGGCTACACCTTC	CASSLTGPYGYTF
.	TRBD1	TRBV9	TRBJ2-1	TGTGCCAGCAGCGCTGACAGGGGCTATGAGCAGTTCTTC	CASSADRGYEQFF
.	TRBD1	TRBV7-3	TRBJ1-2	TGTGCCAGCAGCTTAGAAGGGGGCCCGGATGGCTACACCTTC	CASSLEGGPDGYTF
.	.	TRBV9	TRBJ2-1	TGTGCCAGCAGCGTAGTCGGCGGCTCCTACAATGAGCAGTTCTTC	CASSVVGGSYNEQFF
once	TRBD2	TRBV5-6	TRBJ2-1	TGTGCCAGCAGCTTATCGGCGGGGGGGCGTATGGATGAGCAGTTCTTC	CASSLSAGGRMDEQFF
.	TRBD2	TRBV11-2	TRBJ2-3	TGTGCCAGCAGCTTAGCGGGAGGGAGGACAGATACGCAGTATTTT	CASSLAGGRTDTQYF
.	TRBD1	TRBV5-4	TRBJ2-6	TGTGCCAGCAGCTGGTGGACAGGGGATCCTGGGGCCAACGTCCTGACTTTC	CASSWWTGDPGANVLTF
.	.	TRBV18	TRBJ2-3	TGTGCCAGCTCACCACGAGACGGGCCTAGCACAGATACGCAGTATTTT	CASSPRDGPSTDTQYF
.	TRBD2	TRBV14	TRBJ2-3	TGTGCCAGCAGCCCGCCGTTTAGCGGGGGGTTACTGCGCACAGATACGCAGTATTTT	CASSPPFSGGLLRTDTQYF
.	.	TRBV27	TRBJ2-1	TGTGCCAGCATCCCGACGGGATTTACATACAATGAGCAGTTCTTC	CASIPTGFTYNEQFF
.	.	TRBV5-6	TRBJ1-1	TGTGCCAGCAGCTTGGAGCTGAAGAACACTGAAGCTTTCTTT	CASSLELKNTEAFF
.	.	TRBV6-5	TRBJ2-1	TGTGCCAGCATGCCCGGGGCGAGCTCCTACAATGAGCAGTTCTTC	CASMPGASSYNEQFF
once	.	TRBV25-1	TRBJ1-2	TGTGCCAGCAGACTTGGGGATGGCTACACCTTC	CASRLGDGYTF
.	.	TRBV11-3	TRBJ2-1	TGTGCCAGCAGCTTAAAGGAGAAGCAGTTCTTC	CASSLKEKQFF
few	.	TRBV7-9	TRBJ1-2	TGTGCCAGCAGCTTAGAGAACAGGGACGGCTACACCTTC	CASSLENRDGYTF
.	TRBD2	TRBV6-4	TRBJ2-7	TGTGCCAGCAGCCAAGAGGCTAGCGGGGCCTCCTACGAGCAGTACTTC	CASSQEASGASYEQYF
.	TRBD2	TRBV7-2	TRBJ2-7	TGTGCCAGCAGCCAAGAGGCTAGCGGGGCCTCCTACGAGCAGTACTTC	CASSQEASGASYEQYF
.	.	TRBV6-5	TRBJ1-5	TGTGCCAGCGCCCACCTCAATCAGCCCCAGCATTTT	CASAHLNQPQHF
.	.	TRBV28	TRBJ2-3	TGTGCCAGCAGTTTTTATAGCGTAGTCACAGATACGCAGTATTTT	CASSFYSVVTDTQYF
.	TRBD1	TRBV6-1	TRBJ1-5	TGTGCCAGCAGTGAAGCTCCGGACAGGGCTCAGCCCCAGCATTTT	CASSEAPDRAQPQHF
.	.	TRBV19	TRBJ2-2	TGTGCCAGTAGTATAGATCCCCGGGTGATACGGTCCGGGGAGCTGTTTTTT	CASSIDPRVIRSGELFF